The clone carrying this T cell receptor beta chain was seen ten or more times. TCRdb fed the RACE reads into MiXCR, producing one record per CDR3 protein. The sample carries approximately 260,000 distinct CDR3 sequences, around 9.3% recorded once. The time point denotes: pre-sensitization, week 0. As for treatment: therapeutic diphenylcyclopropenone sensitization with weekly scalp DPC. The length of the CDR3 is 12 residues. CDR1 and CDR2 from the germline V gene are MDHEN and SYDVKM. V was clipped by 7 bases and J by 6 bases, with 11 bases between them. The record originates from a study of human T cells and chemical hapten exposure.

The receptor comes from a middle-aged woman with alopecia areata. Some clones in this sample may be carry-over from other donors' samples. The chain recombines TRBV28 with TRBJ2-3, with D unresolved. The sample in question was whole blood, obtained in connection with sensitization to the hapten diphenylcyclopropenone (DPC). In DNA, the CDR3 is TGTGCCAGCAAAACTTGGACGGATACGCAGTATTTT. Translation: CASKTWTDTQYF.